This T cell receptor (beta chain) was identified in a study of blood T cells in healthy people across ages. Study results and limitations: Naive CD4+ cells and diversity were both higher in long-lived donors than in aged donors.

The germline CDR1 and CDR2 sequences are MNHEY and SMNVEV (reference sequence). This CDR3 region has 14 residues. Note on this clonotype: Its antigen is not known.

A second roughly 7 to 11 cycle PCR used barcoded and J-beta primers. TCRdb analysed the 5' RACE reads with MiXCR anew, one entry per CDR3 protein. The data hold about 730,000 distinct CDR3 sequences, with approximately 39% observed a single time. V is TRBV27 and J is TRBJ2-5; D is unclear. The J call may be in error: the DNA end matches TRBJ2-7 better. Sequencing was carried out using blood. The origin of this receptor is a woman aged 55-70 years in good health. The CDR3 DNA follows: TGTGCCAGCAGTTTATCAGGGTTCTCCCTCGAGCAGTACTTC. Translation gives CASSLSGFSLEQYF.